A selection of T cell receptor beta chains follows, all from one sample in a study of OX40 agonist ivuxolimab in advanced cancers. Assay: immunoSEQ multiplex PCR; the TCRdb copy retains only in-frame clones and omits some. This table holds about 55,000 clones, 70% to 90% found once. The sequences come from CD4+ or CD8+ T cells sorted from blood, collected in a trial of the OX40 agonist ivuxolimab. The receptors were gathered from an adult with an advanced solid tumor such as melanoma, head and neck, liver or kidney cancer. Both conserved end residues are part of each CDR3. D genes are given only for firm matches. Size values are once, few and many counts, or a class for expanded clones, and some rows have none.

d_call	v_call	clone_size	j_call	cdr3_aa	cdr3_nt
.	TRBV6-1	.	TRBJ2-7	CASAEGHKYEQYF	TGTGCCAGCGCCGAGGGGCATAAATACGAGCAGTACTTC
TRBD1	TRBV7-9	.	TRBJ2-2	CASSPPGQGPAGELFF	TGTGCCAGCAGCCCCCCGGGACAGGGTCCGGCCGGGGAGCTGTTTTTT
.	TRBV19	.	TRBJ2-3	CASMRTDTQYF	TGTGCCAGTATGAGGACAGATACGCAGTATTTT
.	TRBV5-1	once	TRBJ2-2	CASSLPPFGSGELFF	TGCGCCAGCAGCTTGCCACCGTTCGGTTCCGGGGAGCTGTTTTTT
TRBD1	TRBV19	.	TRBJ2-7	CASSVLQGKYEQYF	TGTGCCAGTAGTGTCCTACAGGGGAAGTACGAGCAGTACTTC
TRBD1	TRBV6-5	.	TRBJ1-2	CASSYSYVQGAIGYTF	TGTGCCAGCAGTTACTCGTACGTGCAGGGGGCTATCGGCTACACCTTC
.	TRBV27	once	TRBJ2-5	CASSPGVGARIRETQYF	TGTGCCAGCAGCCCTGGGGTCGGGGCTCGTATACGGGAGACCCAGTACTTC
.	TRBV19	once	TRBJ2-7	CASSMRGRPYEQYF	TGTGCCAGTAGTATGAGAGGGAGGCCCTACGAGCAGTACTTC
.	TRBV6-6	many	TRBJ2-4	CASSNHPGSKNIQYF	TGTGCCAGCTCGAATCACCCAGGGAGCAAAAACATTCAGTACTTC
.	TRBV6-6	few	TRBJ1-4	CASFGVGKLFF	TGTGCCAGTTTCGGGGTTGGGAAACTGTTTTTT
.	TRBV27	.	TRBJ2-1	CASSPGTRSDEQFF	TGTGCCAGCAGTCCCGGGACTCGTTCTGATGAGCAGTTCTTC
.	TRBV7-6	once	TRBJ2-7	CASSPESTSEQYF	TGTGCCAGCAGCCCTGAAAGCACCTCCGAGCAGTACTTC
TRBD1	TRBV19	.	TRBJ2-2	CASIPAGQGFTGELFF	TGTGCCAGTATTCCAGCGGGACAGGGTTTCACCGGGGAGCTGTTTTTT
.	TRBV4-3	.	TRBJ2-2	CASSEGAGRAGNGELFF	TGCGCCAGCAGCGAAGGTGCTGGCAGGGCGGGAAACGGGGAGCTGTTTTTT
TRBD1	TRBV9	.	TRBJ1-4	CASSVSGTASWEKLFF	TGTGCCAGCAGCGTTAGTGGGACAGCCTCGTGGGAAAAACTGTTTTTT
.	TRBV5-6	once	TRBJ1-1	CASSPGGNTEAFF	TGTGCCAGCAGCCCAGGAGGGAACACTGAAGCTTTCTTT
.	TRBV18	.	TRBJ2-3	CASSTRGDGTDTQYF	TGTGCCAGCTCAACCAGGGGGGATGGCACAGATACGCAGTATTTT
.	TRBV6-5	.	TRBJ2-5	CASSYGEQETQYF	TGTGCCAGCAGTTACGGCGAACAAGAGACCCAGTACTTC
.	TRBV15	.	TRBJ2-3	CATSRGADTRPDTQYF	TGTGCCACCAGCAGAGGGGCCGATACCAGGCCAGATACGCAGTATTTT
TRBD1	TRBV6-1	.	TRBJ2-7	CASRGLTGQGYEQYF	TGTGCCAGCAGGGGACTTACGGGACAGGGCTACGAGCAGTACTTC
TRBD2	TRBV28	.	TRBJ2-1	CASSRLAGGDEQFF	TGTGCCAGCAGTCGACTAGCGGGGGGGGATGAGCAGTTCTTC
.	TRBV7-2	few	TRBJ1-2	CASSPLVGRYGYTF	TGTGCCAGCAGCCCCCTCGTGGGGCGCTATGGCTACACCTTC
.	TRBV7-2	.	TRBJ2-7	CASSSFLGQDEQYF	TGTGCCAGCAGCTCCTTCCTAGGACAAGACGAGCAGTACTTC
.	TRBV5-4	.	TRBJ2-7	CASSFGGYEQYF	TGTGCCAGCAGTTTTGGAGGTTACGAGCAGTACTTC
.	TRBV11-2	.	TRBJ2-1	CASSLEPKQFF	TGTGCCAGCAGCTTAGAGCCGAAGCAGTTCTTC
.	TRBV7-9	.	TRBJ2-1	CASATGNEQFF	TGTGCCAGCGCGACAGGAAATGAGCAGTTCTTC
TRBD2	TRBV5-1	.	TRBJ2-3	CASSSWTSGPYTDTQYF	TGCGCCAGCAGCTCCTGGACTAGCGGGCCCTACACAGATACGCAGTATTTT
.	TRBV19	.	TRBJ2-5	CASSMSEAGEETQYF	TGTGCCAGTAGTATGTCAGAGGCAGGGGAAGAGACCCAGTACTTC
.	TRBV19	.	TRBJ1-3	CAIRTGNTIYF	TGTGCCATTCGGACTGGAAACACCATATATTTT
TRBD1	TRBV28	.	TRBJ2-3	CASGPGQDLDTQYF	TGTGCCAGCGGACCGGGACAGGACCTAGATACGCAGTATTTT
.	TRBV10-2	.	TRBJ2-7	CASRLTGGVEQYF	TGCGCCAGCAGGCTTACAGGGGGGGTCGAGCAGTACTTC
.	TRBV21-1	.	TRBJ2-7	CASSKAGGEQYF	TGTGCCAGCAGCAAAGCAGGGGGCGAGCAGTACTTC
.	TRBV5-8	.	TRBJ2-7	CASSTTGRVEEQYF	TGTGCCAGCAGCACAACAGGGCGAGTCGAAGAGCAGTACTTC